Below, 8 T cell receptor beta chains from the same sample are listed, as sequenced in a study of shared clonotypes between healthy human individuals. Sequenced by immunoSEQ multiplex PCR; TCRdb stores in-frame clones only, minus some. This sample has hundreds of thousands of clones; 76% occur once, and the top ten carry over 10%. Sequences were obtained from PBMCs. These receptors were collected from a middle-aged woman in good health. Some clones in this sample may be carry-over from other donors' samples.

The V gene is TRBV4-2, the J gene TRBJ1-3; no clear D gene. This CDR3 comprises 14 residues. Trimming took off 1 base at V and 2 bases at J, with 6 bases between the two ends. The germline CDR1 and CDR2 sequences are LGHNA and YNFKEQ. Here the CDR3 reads CASSQGTAGNTIYF. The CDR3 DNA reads TGTGCCAGCAGCCAAGGGACTGCTGGAAACACCATATATTTT.

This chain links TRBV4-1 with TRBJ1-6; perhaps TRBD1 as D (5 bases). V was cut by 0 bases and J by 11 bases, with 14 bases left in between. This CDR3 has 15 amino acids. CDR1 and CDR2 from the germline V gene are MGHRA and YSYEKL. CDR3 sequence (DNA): TGCGCCAGCAGCCAAGATCCCCAGGGTGGTGCACCCCTCCACTTT. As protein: CASSQDPQGGAPLHF.

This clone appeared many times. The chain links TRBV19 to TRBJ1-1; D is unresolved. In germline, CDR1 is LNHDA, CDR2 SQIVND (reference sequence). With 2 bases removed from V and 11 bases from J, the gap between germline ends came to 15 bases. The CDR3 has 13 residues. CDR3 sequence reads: CASSIPLAGEAFF. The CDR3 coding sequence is TGTGCCAGTAGTATACCGCTAGCGGGTGAGGCTTTCTTT. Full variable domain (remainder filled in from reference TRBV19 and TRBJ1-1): DGGITQSPKYLFRKEGQNVTLSCEQNLNHDAMYWYRQDPGQGLRLIYYSQIVNDFQKGDIAEGYSVSREKKESFPLTVTSAQKNPTAFYLCASSIPLAGEAFFGQGTRLTVV.

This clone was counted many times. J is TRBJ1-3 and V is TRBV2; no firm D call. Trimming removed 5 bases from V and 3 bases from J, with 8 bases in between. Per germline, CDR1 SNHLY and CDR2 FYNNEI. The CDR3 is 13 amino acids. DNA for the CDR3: TGTGCCAGCAGTCCGGGAGATGGAAACACCATATATTTT. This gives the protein CASSPGDGNTIYF.

The CDR3 region is CALRATSGTLSSYEQYF. In DNA, the CDR3 is TGTGCCCTAAGGGCGACTAGCGGAACACTGAGCTCCTACGAGCAGTACTTC. V gene TRBV30 combines with J gene TRBJ2-7; TRBD2 matches 9 bases. The CDR3 consists of 17 residues. CDR1 is GTSNPN and CDR2 is SVGIG in the germline V gene (reference sequence). Trimming removed 8 bases from V and 0 bases from J; junction bases left unmatched: 17. Together with reference TRBV30 and TRBJ2-7, the CDR3 gives the full variable domain: SQTIHQWPATLVQPVGSPLSLECTVEGTSNPNLYWYRQAAGRGLQLLFYSVGIGQISSEVPQNLSASRPQDRQFILSSKKLLLSDSGFYLCALRATSGTLSSYEQYFGPGTRLTVT.

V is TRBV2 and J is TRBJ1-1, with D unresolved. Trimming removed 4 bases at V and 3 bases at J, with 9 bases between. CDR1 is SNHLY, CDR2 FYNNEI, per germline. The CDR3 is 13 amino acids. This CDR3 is CASSVRRDTEAFF. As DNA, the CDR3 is TGTGCCAGCAGTGTCAGGAGGGACACTGAAGCTTTCTTT.

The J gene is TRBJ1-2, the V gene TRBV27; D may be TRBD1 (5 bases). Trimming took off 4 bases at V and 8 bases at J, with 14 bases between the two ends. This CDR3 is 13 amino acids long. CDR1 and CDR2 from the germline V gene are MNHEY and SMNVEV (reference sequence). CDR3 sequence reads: CASSSTAVGGYTF. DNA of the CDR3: TGTGCCAGCAGTTCGACAGCGGTTGGGGGCTACACCTTC.

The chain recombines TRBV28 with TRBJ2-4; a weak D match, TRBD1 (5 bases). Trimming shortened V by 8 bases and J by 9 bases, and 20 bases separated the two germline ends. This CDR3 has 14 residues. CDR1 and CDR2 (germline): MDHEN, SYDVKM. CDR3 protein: CASRGALPPGIQYF. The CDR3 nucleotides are TGTGCCAGCCGTGGGGCCCTCCCCCCCGGCATTCAGTACTTC. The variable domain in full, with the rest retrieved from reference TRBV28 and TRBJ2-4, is DVKVTQSSRYLVKRTGEKVFLECVQDMDHENMFWYRQDPGLGLRLIYFSYDVKMKEKGDIPEGYSVSREKKERFSLILESASTNQTSMYLCASRGALPPGIQYFGAGTRLSVL.